This T cell receptor (beta chain) was recorded in a study of T cell repertoires in cytomegalovirus infection. Germline V lookup: CDR1 DFQATT, CDR2 SNEGSKA (reference sequence). J lost 0 bases, V lost 5 bases, and 3 bases had no gene match. The CDR3 is made up of 14 amino acids. This clonotype was counted ten times or more. Its antigen is unknown. TCRdb independently ran MiXCR on the reads; one entry per CDR3 protein. The sample yields about 230,000 distinct CDR3 sequences, roughly 6.5% seen once. Study results and caveats: HLA-C-restricted CMV-specific TCR beta clonotypes prevailed in the ex vivo response. Of the TCR beta families, the public ones yielded a cumulative frequency that identified carriers of CMV plus the relevant HLA.

This clonotype originated in a human donor in good health (CMV status not recorded). Some clones in this sample may be carry-over from other donors' samples. Specimen: PBMCs. The chain joins TRBV20-1 to TRBJ1-5; 8 nucleotides match TRBD1. CDR3 nucleotide sequence: TGCAGTGCTCACGGGACAGGTAGCAATCAGCCCCAGCATTTT. Encoded protein: CSAHGTGSNQPQHF.